The T cell receptor (beta chain) under discussion was sequenced for a study of monozygotic twins with inflammatory bowel disease. CDR3 length equals 13 residues. The germline CDR1 and CDR2 sequences are DFQATT and SNEGSKA (reference sequence). TCRdb re-called the 5' RACE reads and gives one entry per CDR3 protein, without DNA. In total, the table holds about 150,000 distinct CDR3 sequences. The sequencing input was blood. This chain uses TRBV20-1 with TRBJ2-7. This clonotype was obtained from a human donor with ulcerative colitis or Crohn's disease, or a healthy co-twin of an affected twin (not recorded which). This CDR3 reads CSARGTLVDEQYF.